Listed below are T cell receptor beta chains from one sample, sequenced in a study of PD-1 blockade in classical Hodgkin lymphoma. The data were produced by immunoSEQ multiplex PCR, yet TCRdb's version contains in-frame clones alone and is incomplete. The data show approximately 100,000 clones, around 89% seen once. The input for sequencing was peripheral blood mononuclear cells (PBMCs), taken before the second cycle of nivolumab. The receptors shown here come from a human donor with classical Hodgkin lymphoma. Each CDR3 is given with its conserved first and last residue. Fields, in order: clone size, J gene, V gene, D gene, CDR3 protein, CDR3 DNA. D genes are given only for firm matches. Not all rows give a size; the values are once, few, many and, for expanded clones, a class.

-,TRBJ2-7,TRBV28,TRBD2,CASSPSGTSGDEQYF,TGTGCCAGCAGCCCCTCCGGGACTAGCGGGGACGAGCAGTACTTC
-,TRBJ1-1,TRBV16,-,CASSQRPYSGWNTEAFF,TGTGCCAGCAGCCAACGGCCGTATTCAGGATGGAACACTGAAGCTTTCTTT
-,TRBJ2-1,TRBV7-8,TRBD2,CASSRSGGPALTEQFF,TGTGCCAGCAGCCGATCGGGGGGGCCGGCCTTGACTGAGCAGTTCTTC
-,TRBJ1-2,TRBV15,TRBD1,CATSSGTGAHGYTF,TGTGCCACCAGCAGCGGGACAGGGGCCCATGGCTACACCTTC
few,TRBJ1-1,TRBV12-5,-,CASGFDQGTEAFF,TGTGCTAGTGGTTTTGATCAGGGCACTGAAGCTTTCTTT
-,TRBJ1-3,TRBV4-1,-,CASSRTESSGNTIYF,TGCGCCAGCAGCCGGACGGAGAGCTCTGGAAACACCATATATTTT
-,TRBJ2-1,TRBV7-9,-,CASSPEEQFF,TGTGCCAGCAGCCCCGAAGAGCAGTTCTTC
-,TRBJ1-1,TRBV19,TRBD1,CASSIKGLGTARTEAFF,TGTGCCAGTAGTATAAAGGGGTTAGGGACAGCCCGCACTGAAGCTTTCTTT
-,TRBJ1-6,TRBV5-4,-,CASSKGPPEHPFYNSPLHF,TGTGCCAGCAGCAAAGGACCCCCCGAACACCCCTTTTATAATTCACCCCTCCACTTT
-,TRBJ1-2,TRBV7-2,-,CASSLEGLFYGYTF,TGTGCCAGCAGCTTAGAGGGGCTGTTCTATGGCTACACCTTC
-,TRBJ1-6,TRBV2,-,CASSDIPQGNSPLHF,TGTGCCAGCAGTGATATCCCGCAGGGCAATTCACCCCTCCACTTT
once,TRBJ2-5,TRBV5-1,TRBD1,CASSLAGTGERETQYF,TGCGCCAGCAGCTTGGCGGGGACAGGGGAGAGGGAGACCCAGTACTTC
-,TRBJ1-3,TRBV19,-,CASSLRGFGNTIYF,TGTGCCAGTAGTCTGCGTGGGTTTGGAAACACCATATATTTT
once,TRBJ2-1,TRBV19,TRBD2,CASAAGGPGEQFF,TGTGCCAGTGCCGCGGGGGGGCCAGGTGAGCAGTTCTTC
-,TRBJ2-1,TRBV23-1,-,CASTTSMRGSSYNEQFF,TGCGCCAGCACTACATCTATGCGGGGAAGCTCCTACAATGAGCAGTTCTTC
-,TRBJ1-1,TRBV19,TRBD1,CASSIQGPWGQLNTEAFF,TGTGCCAGTAGTATACAAGGCCCATGGGGACAGTTGAACACTGAAGCTTTCTTT
-,TRBJ1-4,TRBV9,-,CASSVDRTTNEKLFF,TGTGCCAGCAGCGTAGACAGAACAACTAATGAAAAACTGTTTTTT
-,TRBJ1-3,TRBV6-1,TRBD1,CASSGTGGKANTIYF,TGTGCCAGCAGTGGAACAGGGGGCAAAGCAAACACCATATATTTT